The rows below give T cell receptor beta chains drawn from one sample of a study of T cells in Graves' hyperthyroidism and ophthalmopathy. Each CDR3 protein is one row after TCRdb ran MiXCR on the multiplex PCR reads. The table has approximately 300,000 distinct CDR3 sequences, about a sixth seen once; the top ten hold around 57%. Sequencing used blood. The receptors were gathered from a woman aged 60-70 years with Graves' ophthalmopathy. CDR3s include the opening cysteine and the closing phenylalanine or tryptophan. D genes are given only for firm matches. Only some rows state a clone size, as once, few, many or a class for expanded clones.

CDR3 length	V gene	J gene	D gene	clone size	CDR3 DNA	CDR3 protein
13	TRBV6-6	TRBJ1-1	-	many	TGTGCCAGCAGTTACGTCGTGAACACTGAAGCTTTCTTT	CASSYVVNTEAFF
15	TRBV28	TRBJ2-3	-	many	TGTGCCAGCAGTTTAGGGAACCTCCCCACAGATACGCAGTATTTT	CASSLGNLPTDTQYF
13	TRBV29-1	TRBJ2-5	-	-	TGCAGCGTTGAATCCACACAGGGAATGACCCAGTACTTC	CSVESTQGMTQYF
16	TRBV9	TRBJ1-2	-	many	TGTGCCAGCGCTCCATACGACGGGGCGGCCATCTATGGCTACACCTTC	CASAPYDGAAIYGYTF
17	TRBV28	TRBJ2-1	-	many	TGTGCCAGCAGTCGACCGGGACAAAGGCGGTCCTACAATGAGCAGTTCTTC	CASSRPGQRRSYNEQFF
14	TRBV6-1	TRBJ2-7	-	many	TGTGCCAGCAGGAGGGACACCCAAACCTACGAGCAGTACTTC	CASRRDTQTYEQYF
18	TRBV6-1	TRBJ2-6	TRBD1	few	TGTGCCAGCAGCCAATCGCCGGGACAGGGGGCTGGGGCCAACGTCCTGACTTTC	CASSQSPGQGAGANVLTF
12	TRBV29-1	TRBJ2-5	-	-	TGCAGCGTGTACTCGGGGGCCGGGACCCAGTACTTC	CSVYSGAGTQYF
19	TRBV7-9	TRBJ2-5	TRBD2	-	TGTGCCAGCAGAAATAGCGGGACTAGCGGGAGCCCCAGAAGAGAGACCCAGTACTTC	CASRNSGTSGSPRRETQYF
13	TRBV7-8	TRBJ1-1	-	-	TGTGCCAGCAGAAAGCAGGGGCTCACTGAAGCTTTCTTT	CASRKQGLTEAFF
15	TRBV3-1	TRBJ1-3	-	-	TGTGCCAGCAGCCAAGAGACGTTCTCTGGAAACACCATATATTTT	CASSQETFSGNTIYF
16	TRBV10-3	TRBJ1-5	-	-	TGTGCCATCAGTGAGTTTAATTCTCCTAGCAATCAGCCCCAGCATTTT	CAISEFNSPSNQPQHF
15	TRBV6-1	TRBJ2-7	-	many	TGTGCCAGCAGAAACGGGGGACAGAGGTCCTACGAGCAGTACTTC	CASRNGGQRSYEQYF
14	TRBV7-2	TRBJ1-2	-	many	TGTGCCAGCAGCTGGGCCGGGACTAACTATGGCTACACCTTC	CASSWAGTNYGYTF
16	TRBV7-8	TRBJ1-5	TRBD1	few	TGTGCCAGCAGCCCGTTTTTGGGACAGGGAGGTCAGCCCCAGCATTTT	CASSPFLGQGGQPQHF
12	TRBV20-1	TRBJ2-7	-	-	TGCAGTGCTAGAGCCCAATCCTACGAGCAGTACTTC	CSARAQSYEQYF
15	TRBV11-3	TRBJ2-1	TRBD1	many	TGTGCCAGCAGCCCGGGACAGGGGGCTAAGAATGAGCAGTTCTTC	CASSPGQGAKNEQFF
14	TRBV20-1	TRBJ1-1	-	many	TGCAGTGCTAGACCCAGGGGAGGGGTCACTGAAGCTTTCTTT	CSARPRGGVTEAFF
13	TRBV28	TRBJ1-1	TRBD1	many	TGTGCCACGAACAGGGGCTTGGGCACTGAAGCTTTCTTT	CATNRGLGTEAFF
13	TRBV29-1	TRBJ1-4	-	many	TGCAGCGGTTACAGCGCAACTAATGAAAAACTGTTTTTT	CSGYSATNEKLFF
16	TRBV7-9	TRBJ2-3	-	many	TGTGCCAGCAGCTTACTCGTTACTAGCAACACAGATACGCAGTATTTT	CASSLLVTSNTDTQYF
13	TRBV2	TRBJ2-3	-	-	TGTGCCAGCAGGACCGATAGGGGAGATACGCAGTATTTT	CASRTDRGDTQYF
16	TRBV11-3	TRBJ2-1	-	many	TGTGCCAGCAGCCCCAGGGGTGGGGGCTCCTACAATGAGCAGTTCTTC	CASSPRGGGSYNEQFF
13	TRBV28	TRBJ1-1	-	many	TGTGCCAGCAACTCCCTCGCCCCCCCTGAAGCTTTCTTT	CASNSLAPPEAFF
15	TRBV5-4	TRBJ2-1	-	once	TGTGCCAGCAGCGGAGGGGACCTCCCGAGGGATGAGCAGTTCTTC	CASSGGDLPRDEQFF
14	TRBV5-6	TRBJ1-2	-	few	TGTGCCAGCAGCTTGCGATCACCTTTCTATGGCTACACCTTC	CASSLRSPFYGYTF
17	TRBV5-1	TRBJ1-1	TRBD1	few	TGCGCCAGCAGCTTGGGACCGAGACAGGGTATGAACACTGAAGCTTTCTTT	CASSLGPRQGMNTEAFF
16	TRBV13	TRBJ2-2	TRBD1	few	TGTGCCAGCAGCCTTTACGACAGGGTGAACACCGGGGAGCTGTTTTTT	CASSLYDRVNTGELFF
13	TRBV20-1	TRBJ2-5	TRBD1	many	TGCAGTGCTACAGGGGGTAGAGAAGAGACCCAGTACTTC	CSATGGREETQYF
13	TRBV24-1	TRBJ1-2	-	-	TGTGCCACCAGTGCCCTCGGGGCATATGGCTACACCTTC	CATSALGAYGYTF
13	TRBV27	TRBJ1-1	-	many	TGTGCCAGCAACCTGTCCCGAGGCACTGAAGCTTTCTTT	CASNLSRGTEAFF
16	TRBV4-3	TRBJ2-3	-	many	TGCGCCAGCAGCGGGGCAACAGGGTGGGATTCAGATACGCAGTATTTT	CASSGATGWDSDTQYF
14	TRBV20-1	TRBJ2-7	TRBD2	many	TGCAGTGCTAGAGAGGTGACTAGCGGGTACGAGCAGTACTTC	CSAREVTSGYEQYF
15	TRBV2	TRBJ1-1	TRBD1	many	TGTGCCAGCAGTGCGTTAAGGGGGCCGAACACTGAAGCTTTCTTT	CASSALRGPNTEAFF
15	TRBV18	TRBJ1-3	-	-	TGTGCCAGCTCACCAGAGGCGGTTTCTGGAAACACCATATATTTT	CASSPEAVSGNTIYF
14	TRBV30	TRBJ2-1	-	-	TGTGCCTGGACGGGCAGGGGATCGTACAATGAGCAGTTCTTC	CAWTGRGSYNEQFF
14	TRBV20-1	TRBJ2-7	-	-	TGCAGTGCTAGATCTCTAGGAAAGTATCACGAGCAGTACTTC	CSARSLGKYHEQYF
14	TRBV4-3	TRBJ2-1	TRBD2	-	TGCGCCAGCAGTCCTCGGACTAGCGATGGTGAGCAGTTCTTC	CASSPRTSDGEQFF
13	TRBV6-1	TRBJ2-1	-	-	TGTGCCAGCAGACAGGGAGGGTACGTTGAGCAGTTCTTC	CASRQGGYVEQFF
18	TRBV2	TRBJ2-3	-	many	TGTGCCAGCAGCCGCCCCTCCTTCACGGAGGCTAGCACAGATACGCAGTATTTT	CASSRPSFTEASTDTQYF
13	TRBV24-1	TRBJ2-5	-	many	TGTGCCACCAGTTCAGTGGGGCGAGAGACCCAGTACTTC	CATSSVGRETQYF
14	TRBV7-9	TRBJ1-1	TRBD1	-	TGTGCCAGCAGCGCCTTGGGACAGGGCACTGAAGCTTTCTTT	CASSALGQGTEAFF
16	TRBV4-1	TRBJ1-5	TRBD1	many	TGCGCCAGCAGCCAAGATATAGGGGGCGGATGGCAGCCCCAGCATTTT	CASSQDIGGGWQPQHF
11	TRBV29-1	TRBJ1-2	-	-	TGCAGCGCCGACAGTAGCTATGGCTACACCTTC	CSADSSYGYTF
18	TRBV7-2	TRBJ2-4	TRBD1	many	TGTGCCAGCAGCCACGGACAGGGGGGAGGTATAGCCAAAAACATTCAGTACTTC	CASSHGQGGGIAKNIQYF
10	TRBV2	TRBJ2-1	-	many	TGTGCCAGCAGTGATTATGAGCAGTTCTTC	CASSDYEQFF
20	TRBV27	TRBJ2-1	TRBD2	many	TGTGCCAGCAGTTCGGGGGTCCCGGGACTAGCGGAGGGGCTCTACAATGAGCAGTTCTTC	CASSSGVPGLAEGLYNEQFF
17	TRBV18	TRBJ2-2	-	-	TGTGCCAGCTCACCGCAGACTCTTAACGCGAACACCGGGGAGCTGTTTTTT	CASSPQTLNANTGELFF
15	TRBV6-1	TRBJ2-3	TRBD2	few	TGTGCCAGCAGCGAACTAGCGGGTAGCACAGATACGCAGTATTTT	CASSELAGSTDTQYF
16	TRBV12-3/TRBV12-4	TRBJ1-3	TRBD1	many	TGTGCCAGCAGTTTAGACCGACAGGGGTCTGGAAACACCATATATTTT	CASSLDRQGSGNTIYF
15	TRBV20-1	TRBJ2-4	-	-	TGCAGTGCACGGGGCGGAGGGAGAGCCAAAAACATTCAGTACTTC	CSARGGGRAKNIQYF
14	TRBV28	TRBJ1-2	-	many	TGTGCCAGCAGTTTTCTCGGGGGTAATAATGGCTACACCTTC	CASSFLGGNNGYTF
14	TRBV30	TRBJ2-1	TRBD2	-	TGTGCCTGGAGTTGGGGACTAGCGGGAGGTGAGCAGTTCTTC	CAWSWGLAGGEQFF
16	TRBV20-1	TRBJ1-5	-	many	TGCAGTGCTAGAGATCGGCGCAGGGGAGGCAATCAGCCCCAGCATTTT	CSARDRRRGGNQPQHF
16	TRBV27	TRBJ2-7	TRBD2	few	TGTGCCAGCAGTTTAGAACGCGGGAGGACTCTTTACGAGCAGTACTTC	CASSLERGRTLYEQYF
13	TRBV2	TRBJ2-2	-	many	TGTGCCAGTGCCCCTCGGGTCACCGGGGAGCTGTTTTTT	CASAPRVTGELFF
14	TRBV6-5	TRBJ1-4	-	few	TGTGCCAGCAGTTACGCCACAGCGAATGAAAAACTGTTTTTT	CASSYATANEKLFF